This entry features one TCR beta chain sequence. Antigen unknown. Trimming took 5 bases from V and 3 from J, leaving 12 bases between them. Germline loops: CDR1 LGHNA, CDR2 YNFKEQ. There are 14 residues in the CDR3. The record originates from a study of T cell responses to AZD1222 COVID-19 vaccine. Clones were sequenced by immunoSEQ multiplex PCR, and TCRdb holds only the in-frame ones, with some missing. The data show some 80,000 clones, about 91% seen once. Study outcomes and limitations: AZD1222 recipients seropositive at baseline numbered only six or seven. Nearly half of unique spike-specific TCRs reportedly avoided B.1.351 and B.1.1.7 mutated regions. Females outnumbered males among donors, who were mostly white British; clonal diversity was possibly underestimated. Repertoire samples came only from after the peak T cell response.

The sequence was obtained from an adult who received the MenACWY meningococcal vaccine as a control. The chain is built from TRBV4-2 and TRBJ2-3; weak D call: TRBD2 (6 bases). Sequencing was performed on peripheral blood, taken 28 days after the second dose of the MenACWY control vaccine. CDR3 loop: CASSSFRGTDTQYF. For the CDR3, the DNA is TGTGCCAGCAGCTCATTCCGGGGGACAGATACGCAGTATTTT.